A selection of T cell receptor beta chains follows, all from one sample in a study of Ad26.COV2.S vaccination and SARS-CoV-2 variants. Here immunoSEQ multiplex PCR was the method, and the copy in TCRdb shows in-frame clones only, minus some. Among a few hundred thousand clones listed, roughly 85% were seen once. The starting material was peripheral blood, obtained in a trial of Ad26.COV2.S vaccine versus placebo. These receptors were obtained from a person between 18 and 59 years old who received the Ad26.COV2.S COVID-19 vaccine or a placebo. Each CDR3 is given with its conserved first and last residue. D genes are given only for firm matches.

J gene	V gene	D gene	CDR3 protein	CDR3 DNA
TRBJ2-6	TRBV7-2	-	CASSPRRGGANVLTF	TGTGCCAGCAGCCCCCGGAGGGGTGGGGCCAACGTCCTGACTTTC
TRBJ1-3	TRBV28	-	CASSRRFSGNTIYF	TGTGCCAGCAGCAGACGCTTCTCTGGAAACACCATATATTTT
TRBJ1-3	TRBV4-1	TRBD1	CASSRRGLGNTIYF	TGCGCCAGCAGCCGCAGGGGGCTCGGAAACACCATATATTTT
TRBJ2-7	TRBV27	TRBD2	CASRTLAAYEQYF	TGTGCCAGCAGAACTCTAGCGGCCTACGAGCAGTACTTC
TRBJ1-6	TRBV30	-	CAWTKSSYNSPLHF	TGTGCCTGGACCAAGAGCTCCTATAATTCACCCCTCCACTTT
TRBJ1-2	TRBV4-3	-	CASSQDRWQGSTYGYTF	TGCGCCAGCAGCCAAGATAGGTGGCAGGGGTCTACCTATGGCTACACCTTC
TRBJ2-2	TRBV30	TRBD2	CAWSGLAGKNTGELFF	TGTGCCTGGAGTGGGCTAGCGGGAAAGAACACCGGGGAGCTGTTTTTT
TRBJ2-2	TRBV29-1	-	CSFRRANTGELFF	TGCAGCTTTAGACGGGCGAACACCGGGGAGCTGTTTTTT
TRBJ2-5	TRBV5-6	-	CASSWFSALQETQYF	TGTGCCAGCAGCTGGTTTAGCGCACTCCAAGAGACCCAGTACTTC
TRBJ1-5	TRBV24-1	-	CATSDTVGGAGQPQHF	TGTGCCACCAGTGATACCGTCGGGGGGGCTGGTCAGCCCCAGCATTTT